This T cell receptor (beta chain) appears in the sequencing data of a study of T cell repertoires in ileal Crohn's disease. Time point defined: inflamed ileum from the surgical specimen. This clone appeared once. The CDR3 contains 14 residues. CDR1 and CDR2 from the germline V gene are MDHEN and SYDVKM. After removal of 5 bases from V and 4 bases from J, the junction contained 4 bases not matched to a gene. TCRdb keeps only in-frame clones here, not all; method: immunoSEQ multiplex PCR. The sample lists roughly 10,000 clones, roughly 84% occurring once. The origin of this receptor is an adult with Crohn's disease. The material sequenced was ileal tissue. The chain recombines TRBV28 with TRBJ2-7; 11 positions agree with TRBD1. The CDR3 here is CASSAGQGAYEQYV. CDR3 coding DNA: TGTGCCAGCAGTGCCGGACAGGGGGCGTACGAGCAGTACGTC.